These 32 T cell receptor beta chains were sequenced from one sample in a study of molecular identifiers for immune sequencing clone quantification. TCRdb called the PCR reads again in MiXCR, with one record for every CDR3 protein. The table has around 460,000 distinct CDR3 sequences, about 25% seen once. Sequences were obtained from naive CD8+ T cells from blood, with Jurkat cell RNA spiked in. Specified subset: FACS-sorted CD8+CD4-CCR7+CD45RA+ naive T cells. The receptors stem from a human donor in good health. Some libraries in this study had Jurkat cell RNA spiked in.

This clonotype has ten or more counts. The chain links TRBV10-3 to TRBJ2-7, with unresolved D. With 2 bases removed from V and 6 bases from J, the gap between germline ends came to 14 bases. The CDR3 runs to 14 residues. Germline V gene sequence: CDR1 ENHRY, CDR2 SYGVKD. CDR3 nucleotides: TGTGCCATCAGTGAGCTAGTAACGGTCGGCGAGCAGTACTTC. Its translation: CAISELVTVGEQYF.

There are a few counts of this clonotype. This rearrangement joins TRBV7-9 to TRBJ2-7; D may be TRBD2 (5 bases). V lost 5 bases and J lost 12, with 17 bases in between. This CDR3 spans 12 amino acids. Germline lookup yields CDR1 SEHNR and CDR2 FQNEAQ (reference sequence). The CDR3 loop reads CASSDSSGSWYF. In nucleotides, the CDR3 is TGTGCCAGCAGCGATTCCAGCGGCTCCTGGTACTTC.

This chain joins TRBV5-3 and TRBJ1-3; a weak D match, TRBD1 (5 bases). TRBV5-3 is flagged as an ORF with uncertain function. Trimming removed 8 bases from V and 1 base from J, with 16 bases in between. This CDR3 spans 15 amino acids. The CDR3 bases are TGTGCCAGCAGCCCCGACAGAGATTCTGGAAACACCATATATTTT. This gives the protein CASSPDRDSGNTIYF.

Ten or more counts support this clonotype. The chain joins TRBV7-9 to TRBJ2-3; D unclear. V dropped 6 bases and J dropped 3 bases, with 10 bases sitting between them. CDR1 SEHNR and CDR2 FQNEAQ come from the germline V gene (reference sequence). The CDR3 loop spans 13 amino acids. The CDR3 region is CASRPAETDTQYF. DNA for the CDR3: TGTGCCAGCAGGCCCGCCGAGACAGATACGCAGTATTTT. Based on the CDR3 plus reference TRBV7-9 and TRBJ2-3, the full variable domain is DTGVSQNPRHKITKRGQNVTFRCDPISEHNRLYWYRQTLGQGPEFLTYFQNEAQLEKSRLLSDRFSAERPKGSFSTLEIQRTEQGDSAMYLCASRPAETDTQYFGPGTRLTVL.

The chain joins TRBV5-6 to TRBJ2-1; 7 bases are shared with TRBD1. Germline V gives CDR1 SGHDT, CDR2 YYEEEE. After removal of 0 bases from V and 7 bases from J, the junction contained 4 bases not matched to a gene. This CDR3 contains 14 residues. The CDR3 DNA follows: TGTGCCAGCAGCTTGGAGGACAGGAGGAATGAGCAGTTCTTC. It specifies CASSLEDRRNEQFF.

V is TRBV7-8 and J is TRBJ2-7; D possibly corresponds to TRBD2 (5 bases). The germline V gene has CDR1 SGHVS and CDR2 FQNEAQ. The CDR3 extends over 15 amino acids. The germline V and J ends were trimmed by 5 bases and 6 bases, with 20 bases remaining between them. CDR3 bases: TGTGCCAGCAGCACCGCGGGTCCCCCGGCTCCCGAGCAGTACTTC. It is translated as CASSTAGPPAPEQYF. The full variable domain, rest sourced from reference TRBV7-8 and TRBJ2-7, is GAGVSQSPRYKVAKRGQDVALRCDPISGHVSLFWYQQALGQGPEFLTYFQNEAQLDKSGLPSDRFFAERPEGSVSTLKIQRTQQEDSAVYLCASSTAGPPAPEQYFGPGTRLTVT.

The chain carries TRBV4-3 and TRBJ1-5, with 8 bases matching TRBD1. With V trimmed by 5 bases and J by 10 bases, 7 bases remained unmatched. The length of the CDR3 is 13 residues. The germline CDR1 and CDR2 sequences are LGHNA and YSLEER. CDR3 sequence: CASSSRQGNPQHF. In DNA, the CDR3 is TGCGCCAGCAGCTCCCGACAGGGGAATCCCCAGCATTTT.

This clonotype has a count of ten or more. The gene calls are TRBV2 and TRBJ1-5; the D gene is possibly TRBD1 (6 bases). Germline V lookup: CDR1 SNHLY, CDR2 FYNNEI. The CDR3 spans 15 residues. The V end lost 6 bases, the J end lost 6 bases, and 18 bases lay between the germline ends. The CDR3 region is CASRDGQLGSQPQHF. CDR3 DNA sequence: TGTGCCAGCAGGGACGGACAGTTGGGGAGTCAGCCCCAGCATTTT. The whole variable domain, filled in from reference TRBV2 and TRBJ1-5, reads EPEVTQTPSHQVTQMGQEVILRCVPISNHLYFYWYRQILGQKVEFLVSFYNNEISEKSEIFDDQFSVERPDGSNFTLKIRSTKLEDSAMYFCASRDGQLGSQPQHFGDGTRLSIL.

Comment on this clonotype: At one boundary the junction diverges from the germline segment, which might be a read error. CDR3 loop: CVSSSSTSWPTDTQYF. Here the CDR3 DNA reads TGTGTCAGCAGTTCCTCGACTAGTTGGCCCACAGATACGCAGTATTTT. This chain connects TRBV28 to TRBJ2-3; D might be TRBD2 (6 bases). The V gene's germline CDR1 is MDHEN and CDR2 SYDVKM. CDR3 length equals 16 residues. The full variable domain, with the rest looked up from reference TRBV28 and TRBJ2-3, is DVKVTQSSRYLVKRTGEKVFLECVQDMDHENMFWYRQDPGLGLRLIYFSYDVKMKEKGDIPEGYSVSREKKERFSLILESASTNQTSMYLCVSSSSTSWPTDTQYFGPGTRLTVL.

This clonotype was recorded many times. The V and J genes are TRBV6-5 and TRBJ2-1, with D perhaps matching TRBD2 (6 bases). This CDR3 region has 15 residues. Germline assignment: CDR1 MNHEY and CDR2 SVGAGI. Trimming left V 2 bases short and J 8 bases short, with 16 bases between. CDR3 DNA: TGTGCCAGCAGTTACGGTCCGGGACTTGAGGATGAGCAGTTCTTC. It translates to CASSYGPGLEDEQFF.

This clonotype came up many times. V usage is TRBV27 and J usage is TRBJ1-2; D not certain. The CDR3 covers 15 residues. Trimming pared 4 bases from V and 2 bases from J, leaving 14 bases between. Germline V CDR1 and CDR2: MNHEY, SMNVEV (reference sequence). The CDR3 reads CASSSAVAPNYGYTF. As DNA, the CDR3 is TGTGCCAGCAGTTCGGCGGTGGCACCGAACTATGGCTACACCTTC.

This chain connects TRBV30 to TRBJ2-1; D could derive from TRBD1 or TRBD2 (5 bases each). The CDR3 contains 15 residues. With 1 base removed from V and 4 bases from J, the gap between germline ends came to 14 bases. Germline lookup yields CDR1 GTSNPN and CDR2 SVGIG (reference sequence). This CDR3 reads CAWSGRGAGYNEQFF. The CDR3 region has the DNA TGTGCCTGGAGTGGGAGAGGGGCAGGGTACAATGAGCAGTTCTTC.

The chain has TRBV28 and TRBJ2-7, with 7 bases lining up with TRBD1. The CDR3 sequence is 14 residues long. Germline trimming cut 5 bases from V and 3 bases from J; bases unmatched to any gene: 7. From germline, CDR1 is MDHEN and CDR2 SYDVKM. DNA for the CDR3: TGTGCCAGCAGTGAACCGGGACAGATCTACGAGCAGTACTTC. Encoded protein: CASSEPGQIYEQYF.

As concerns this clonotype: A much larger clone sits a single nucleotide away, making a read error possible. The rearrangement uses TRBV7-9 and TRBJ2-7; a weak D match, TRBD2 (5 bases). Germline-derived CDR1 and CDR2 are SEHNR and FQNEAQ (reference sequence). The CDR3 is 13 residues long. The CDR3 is CASSVAVPGEQYF. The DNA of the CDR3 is TGTGCCAGCAGCGTAGCTGTACCGGGGGAGCAGTACTTC.

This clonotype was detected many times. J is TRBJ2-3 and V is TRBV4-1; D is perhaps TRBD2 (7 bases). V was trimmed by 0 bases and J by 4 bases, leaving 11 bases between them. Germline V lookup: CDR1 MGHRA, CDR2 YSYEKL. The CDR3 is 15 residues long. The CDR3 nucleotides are TGCGCCAGCAGCCAAGACCGGGGGGCGTCAGATACGCAGTATTTT. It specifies CASSQDRGASDTQYF.

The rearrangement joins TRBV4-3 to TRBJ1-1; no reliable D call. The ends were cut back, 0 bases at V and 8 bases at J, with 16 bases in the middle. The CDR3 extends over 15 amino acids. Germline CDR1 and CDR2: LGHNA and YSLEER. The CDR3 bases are TGCGCCAGCAGCCAAGATATTGGAGGTTATTCCGAAGCTTTCTTT. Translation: CASSQDIGGYSEAFF.

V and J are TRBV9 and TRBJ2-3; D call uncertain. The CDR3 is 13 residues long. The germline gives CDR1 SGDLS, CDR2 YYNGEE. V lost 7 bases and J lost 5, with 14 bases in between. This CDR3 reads CASGQSGEDTQYF. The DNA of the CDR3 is TGTGCCAGCGGCCAGTCCGGTGAAGATACGCAGTATTTT.

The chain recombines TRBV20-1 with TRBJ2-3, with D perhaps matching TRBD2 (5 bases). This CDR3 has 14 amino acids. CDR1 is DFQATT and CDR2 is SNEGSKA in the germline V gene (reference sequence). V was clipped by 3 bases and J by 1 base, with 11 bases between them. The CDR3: CSARERARTDTQYF. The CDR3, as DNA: TGCAGTGCTAGGGAGAGGGCCCGCACAGATACGCAGTATTTT.

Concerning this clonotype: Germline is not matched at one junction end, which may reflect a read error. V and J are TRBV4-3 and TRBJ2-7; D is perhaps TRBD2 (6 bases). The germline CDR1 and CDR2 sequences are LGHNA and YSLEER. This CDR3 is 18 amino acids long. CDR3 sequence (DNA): TGCGCCAGCAGCCAAGTTCACACGGGCGCGGGACGAACCTACGCGCAGTACTTC. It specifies CASSQVHTGAGRTYAQYF.

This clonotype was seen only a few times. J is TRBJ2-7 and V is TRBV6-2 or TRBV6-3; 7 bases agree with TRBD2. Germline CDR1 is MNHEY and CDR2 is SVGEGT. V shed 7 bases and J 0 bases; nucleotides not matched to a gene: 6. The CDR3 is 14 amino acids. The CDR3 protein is CASNERGSSYEQYF. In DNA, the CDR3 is TGTGCCAGCAATGAGCGGGGAAGCTCCTACGAGCAGTACTTC.

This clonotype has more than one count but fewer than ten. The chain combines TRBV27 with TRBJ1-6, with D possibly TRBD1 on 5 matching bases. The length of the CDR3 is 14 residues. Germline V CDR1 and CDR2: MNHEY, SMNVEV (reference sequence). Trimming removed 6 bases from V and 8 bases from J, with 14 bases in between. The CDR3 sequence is CASSPGGGYSPLHF. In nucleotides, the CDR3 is TGTGCCAGCAGCCCGGGTGGGGGATATTCACCCCTCCACTTT.

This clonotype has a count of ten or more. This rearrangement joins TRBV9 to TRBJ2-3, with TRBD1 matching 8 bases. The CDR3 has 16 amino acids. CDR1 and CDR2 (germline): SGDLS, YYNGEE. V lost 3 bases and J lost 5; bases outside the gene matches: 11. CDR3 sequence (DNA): TGTGCCAGCAGCGATCCGCGACAGGGGATGAGAGATACGCAGTATTTT. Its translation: CASSDPRQGMRDTQYF.

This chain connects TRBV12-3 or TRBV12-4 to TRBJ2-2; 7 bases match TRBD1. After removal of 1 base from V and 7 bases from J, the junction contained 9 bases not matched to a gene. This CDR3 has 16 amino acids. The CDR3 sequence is CASSLGGGQYGGELFF. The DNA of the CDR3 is TGTGCCAGCAGTTTAGGAGGGGGCCAGTACGGCGGGGAGCTGTTTTTT.

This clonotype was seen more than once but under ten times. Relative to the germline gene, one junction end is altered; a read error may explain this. In DNA form, the CDR3 reads TGTACCAGCAGTGGGACAGGGGGCCTCACTGAAGCTTTCTTT. This translates into CTSSGTGGLTEAFF. The chain carries TRBV6-1 and TRBJ1-1, with 12 bases that match TRBD1. Germline loops: CDR1 MNHNS, CDR2 SASEGT. The CDR3 sequence is 14 residues long.

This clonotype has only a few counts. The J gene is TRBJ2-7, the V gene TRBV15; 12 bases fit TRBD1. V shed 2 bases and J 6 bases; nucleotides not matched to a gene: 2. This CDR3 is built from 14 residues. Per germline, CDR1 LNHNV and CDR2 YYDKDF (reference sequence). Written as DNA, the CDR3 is TGTGCCACCAGCAGAAGGGACAGGGGGCCCGAGCAGTACTTC. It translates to CATSRRDRGPEQYF. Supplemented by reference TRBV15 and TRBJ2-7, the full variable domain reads DAMVIQNPRYQVTQFGKPVTLSCSQTLNHNVMYWYQQKSSQAPKLLFHYYDKDFNNEADTPDNFQSRRPNTSFCFLDIRSPGLGDTAMYLCATSRRDRGPEQYFGPGTRLTVT.

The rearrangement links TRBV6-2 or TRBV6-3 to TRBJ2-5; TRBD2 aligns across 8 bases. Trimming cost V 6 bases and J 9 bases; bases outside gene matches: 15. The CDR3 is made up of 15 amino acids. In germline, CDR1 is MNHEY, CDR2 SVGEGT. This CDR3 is CASRLRAGGQEPQYF. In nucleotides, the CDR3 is TGTGCCAGCAGGCTACGTGCGGGGGGTCAGGAGCCCCAGTACTTC.

The CDR3 nucleotides read TGTGCCAGTAAGGACTACACAGATACGCAGTATTTT. Translated: CASKDYTDTQYF. V is TRBV19 and J is TRBJ2-3, with D perhaps matching TRBD2 (6 bases). CDR1 LNHDA and CDR2 SQIVND come from the germline V gene (reference sequence). The CDR3 is made up of 12 amino acids. The ends were cut back, 7 bases at V and 2 bases at J, with 7 bases in the middle.

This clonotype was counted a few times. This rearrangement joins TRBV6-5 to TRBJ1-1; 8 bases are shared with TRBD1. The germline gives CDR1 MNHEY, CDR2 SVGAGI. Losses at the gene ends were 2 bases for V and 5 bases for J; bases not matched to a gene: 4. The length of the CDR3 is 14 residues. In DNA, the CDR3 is TGTGCCAGCAGTTACGGCTACAGGGGGACTGAAGCTTTCTTT. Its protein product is CASSYGYRGTEAFF.

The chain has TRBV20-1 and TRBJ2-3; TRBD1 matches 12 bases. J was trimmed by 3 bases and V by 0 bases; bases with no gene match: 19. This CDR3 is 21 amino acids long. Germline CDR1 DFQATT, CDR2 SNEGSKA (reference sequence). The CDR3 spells CSARDIVGTGGAEWLTDTQYF. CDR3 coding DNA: TGCAGTGCTAGAGATATCGTCGGGACAGGGGGCGCCGAGTGGTTGACAGATACGCAGTATTTT.

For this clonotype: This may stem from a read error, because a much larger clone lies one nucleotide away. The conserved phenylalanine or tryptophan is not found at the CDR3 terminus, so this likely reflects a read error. The CDR3, as DNA: TGTGCCAGCAGTTACTTAGCGGGAGGGGGCACAGATACGCAGTATCTT. Protein sequence: CASSYLAGGGTDTQYL. The rearrangement joins TRBV6-5 to TRBJ2-3; 11 bases map to TRBD2. The germline V gene encodes CDR1 MNHEY and CDR2 SVGAGI. Losses at the gene ends were 1 base for V and 1 base for J; bases not matched to a gene: 1. This CDR3 has 16 amino acids.

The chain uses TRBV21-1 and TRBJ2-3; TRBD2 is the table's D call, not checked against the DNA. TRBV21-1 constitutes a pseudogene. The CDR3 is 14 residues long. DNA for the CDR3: TGTGCCAGCAGCATACTAGCGGGGGGGGGTACGCAGTATTTT. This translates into CASSILAGGGTQYF.

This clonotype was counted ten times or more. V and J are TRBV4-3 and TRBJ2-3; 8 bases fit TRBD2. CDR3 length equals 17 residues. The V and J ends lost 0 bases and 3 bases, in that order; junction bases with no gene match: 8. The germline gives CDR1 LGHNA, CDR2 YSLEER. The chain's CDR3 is CASSQDLLAGYTDTQYF. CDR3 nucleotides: TGCGCCAGCAGCCAAGATTTGCTAGCGGGTTATACAGATACGCAGTATTTT.